This TCR beta chain was found in a study of blood T cell repertoires in COVID-19. Study information: Donors in the United States, Italy and Spain gave samples during acute or convalescent COVID-19.

Per the original data handling: Amplification of reference gene primers was used by the study to estimate nucleated cell counts. Sequencing was performed with immunoSEQ multiplex PCR; in TCRdb, only in-frame clones are kept and a portion is missing. Clonal size and the V and J genes are those of that table, whereas D and trimming came from the DNA. The table includes about 170,000 clones, around 90% detected once. Sequenced input: peripheral blood. This TCR was recovered from a man in his forties or fifties who had recovered from COVID-19.

The CDR3 reads CASSRQGASNEQFF. In DNA form, the CDR3 reads TGTGCCAGCAGCCGACAGGGGGCGTCAAATGAGCAGTTCTTC. The gene calls are TRBV9 and TRBJ2-1; TRBD1 matches 10 bases. Trimming at V came to 4 bases and at J to 7 bases, leaving 5 bases not matched to a gene. The CDR3 runs to 14 residues. Germline CDR1 reads SGDLS; CDR2 reads YYNGEE.